A selection of T cell receptor beta chains follows, all from one sample in a study of regulatory T cells in long-lasting Graves disease. TCRdb reanalysed the multiplex PCR reads using MiXCR and keeps one entry per CDR3 protein. Of 400,000 to 650,000 distinct CDR3 sequences listed, roughly 16% are singletons. The data were also submitted as part of a second study, on T cells in Graves' hyperthyroidism and ophthalmopathy.

Here the sequenced sample was peripheral blood mononuclear cells (PBMCs), taken at new diagnosis, from a patient treated with antithyroid drugs. Receptor source: a woman aged 40-60 years with Graves disease. Both conserved end residues are part of each CDR3. The D gene is left open where the match is weak. Expanded clones are given a class, and other clones once, few, many or no size at all.

clone_size,v_call,j_call,d_call,cdr3_aa,cdr3_nt
many,TRBV10-2,TRBJ1-1,.,CARARRPNTEAFF,TGCGCCAGGGCGAGGCGGCCAAACACTGAAGCTTTCTTT
few,TRBV7-8,TRBJ1-1,.,CASSHDMPTEAFF,TGTGCCAGCAGCCATGACATGCCTACTGAAGCTTTCTTT
many,TRBV2,TRBJ2-1,TRBD2,CASSGLAGGTIHEQFF,TGTGCCAGCAGTGGACTAGCGGGGGGGACTATACATGAGCAGTTCTTC
few,TRBV7-9,TRBJ1-2,.,CASSNPVPRDGYTF,TGTGCCAGCAGCAATCCAGTCCCGAGGGACGGCTACACCTTC
few,TRBV12-3/TRBV12-4,TRBJ2-3,.,CASSSGPGQDTQYF,TGTGCCAGCAGTTCTGGGCCAGGCCAAGATACGCAGTATTTT
.,TRBV7-9,TRBJ2-1,TRBD2,CASSLSIAGEYNEQFF,TGTGCCAGCAGCTTATCCATAGCGGGGGAGTACAATGAGCAGTTCTTC
.,TRBV6-1,TRBJ1-1,.,CASKRGPDTEAFF,TGTGCCAGCAAACGAGGGCCCGACACTGAAGCTTTCTTT
few,TRBV6-1,TRBJ1-2,.,CASSESGARYGYTF,TGTGCCAGCAGTGAGTCAGGGGCACGGTATGGCTACACCTTC
many,TRBV7-3,TRBJ2-7,.,CASSWTRESGEQYF,TGTGCCAGCAGTTGGACCAGGGAGAGCGGCGAGCAGTACTTC
many,TRBV3-1,TRBJ1-1,.,CASSQGERTEAFF,TGTGCCAGCAGCCAAGGCGAAAGGACTGAAGCTTTCTTT
few,TRBV20-1,TRBJ1-3,TRBD1,CSAYQGVPYDGSGNTIYF,TGCAGTGCCTACCAGGGGGTCCCTTATGACGGCTCTGGAAACACCATATATTTT
few,TRBV6-4,TRBJ1-3,.,CASGAGLGHGNTIYF,TGTGCCAGCGGCGCAGGGTTAGGGCATGGAAACACCATATATTTT
many,TRBV15,TRBJ2-7,.,CATSREDTTYEQYF,TGTGCCACCAGCAGAGAGGACACTACCTACGAGCAGTACTTC
.,TRBV7-9,TRBJ2-7,.,CASSLVEGYLYEQYF,TGTGCCAGCAGCTTAGTCGAAGGGTACCTCTACGAGCAGTACTTC
many,TRBV12-3/TRBV12-4,TRBJ1-2,.,CASSFAHDGGYTF,TGTGCCAGCAGTTTCGCTCACGACGGGGGCTACACCTTC
few,TRBV4-1,TRBJ2-3,.,CASSPAGQADTQYF,TGCGCCAGCAGCCCTGCTGGGCAGGCGGATACGCAGTATTTT
.,TRBV4-1,TRBJ1-1,TRBD1,CASSPATGVNTEASF,TGCGCCAGCAGCCCCGCGACAGGGGTAAACACTGAAGCTTCCTTT
many,TRBV6-5,TRBJ1-5,TRBD1,CASSYDGTEPQHF,TGTGCCAGCAGTTACGATGGGACAGAGCCCCAGCATTTT
many,TRBV6-5,TRBJ1-2,.,CASSYRISYGYTF,TGTGCCAGCAGTTACCGGATAAGCTATGGCTACACCTTC
many,TRBV30,TRBJ2-1,TRBD2,CAFTKLAGRNEQFF,TGTGCCTTTACGAAGCTAGCGGGGCGGAATGAGCAGTTCTTC
.,TRBV20-1,TRBJ1-4,.,CSADRREPTNEKLFF,TGCAGTGCCGACCGCAGGGAACCAACTAATGAAAAACTGTTTTTT
many,TRBV5-1,TRBJ2-2,.,CASSGPSGELFF,TGCGCCAGCAGCGGCCCCTCCGGGGAGCTGTTTTTT
.,TRBV20-1,TRBJ2-5,TRBD2,CSAIATSEHQETQYF,TGCAGTGCTATCGCGACTAGCGAGCACCAAGAGACCCAGTACTTC
many,TRBV19,TRBJ1-2,.,CASSMEGPYGYTF,TGTGCCAGTAGTATGGAGGGGCCCTATGGCTACACCTTC
few,TRBV7-9,TRBJ2-1,TRBD2,CASSNSGGYNEQFF,TGTGCCAGCAGCAATAGCGGGGGTTACAATGAGCAGTTCTTC
many,TRBV7-9,TRBJ2-7,.,CASSAGPTLEFQYF,TGTGCCAGCAGCGCGGGACCGACGCTAGAGTTCCAGTACTTC
many,TRBV2,TRBJ1-1,TRBD1,CASTFGTAGVTEAFF,TGTGCCAGCACCTTTGGGACAGCCGGGGTCACTGAAGCTTTCTTT
many,TRBV7-9,TRBJ2-3,TRBD1,CASSLAPRAGGADTQYF,TGTGCCAGCAGCTTAGCGCCTCGGGCAGGGGGCGCAGATACGCAGTATTTT
many,TRBV11-2,TRBJ2-5,.,CASSQAETQYF,TGTGCCAGCAGCCAAGCCGAGACCCAGTACTTC
many,TRBV19,TRBJ1-2,TRBD1,CASSTGTGESNYGYTF,TGTGCCAGTAGCACCGGGACAGGGGAGAGTAACTATGGCTACACCTTC